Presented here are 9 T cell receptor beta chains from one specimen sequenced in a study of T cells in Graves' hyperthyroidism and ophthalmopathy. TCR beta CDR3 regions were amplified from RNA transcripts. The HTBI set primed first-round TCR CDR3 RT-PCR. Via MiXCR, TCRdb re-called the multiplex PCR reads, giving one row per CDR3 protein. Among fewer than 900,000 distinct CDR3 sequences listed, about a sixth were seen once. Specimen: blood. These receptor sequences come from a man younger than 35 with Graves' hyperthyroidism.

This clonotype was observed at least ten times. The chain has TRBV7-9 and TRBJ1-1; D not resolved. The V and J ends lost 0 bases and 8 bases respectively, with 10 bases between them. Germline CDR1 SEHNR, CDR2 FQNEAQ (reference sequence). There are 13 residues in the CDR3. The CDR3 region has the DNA TGTGCCAGCAGCTTAGCCAGCCGGATCGAAGCTTTCTTT. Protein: CASSLASRIEAFF.

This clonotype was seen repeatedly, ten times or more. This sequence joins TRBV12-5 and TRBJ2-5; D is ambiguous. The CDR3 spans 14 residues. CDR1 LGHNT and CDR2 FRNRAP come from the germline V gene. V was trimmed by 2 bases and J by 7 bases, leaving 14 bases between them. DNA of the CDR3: TGTGCTAGTGGTTTGCTAGGAGACCAGGCGACCCAGTACTTC. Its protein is CASGLLGDQATQYF.

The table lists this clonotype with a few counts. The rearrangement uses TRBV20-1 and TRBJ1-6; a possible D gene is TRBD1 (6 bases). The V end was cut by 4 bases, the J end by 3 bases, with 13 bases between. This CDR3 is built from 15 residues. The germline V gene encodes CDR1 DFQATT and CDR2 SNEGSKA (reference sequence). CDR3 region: CSATPGAVYNSPLHF. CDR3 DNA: TGCAGTGCTACCCCAGGGGCGGTCTATAATTCACCCCTCCACTTT.

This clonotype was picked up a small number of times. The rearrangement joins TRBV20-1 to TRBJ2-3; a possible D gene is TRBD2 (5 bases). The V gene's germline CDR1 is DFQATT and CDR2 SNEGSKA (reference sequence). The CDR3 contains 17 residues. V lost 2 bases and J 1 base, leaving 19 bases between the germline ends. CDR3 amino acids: CSARLPAGPRGTDTQYF. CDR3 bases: TGCAGTGCTAGACTACCGGCGGGCCCAAGGGGCACAGATACGCAGTATTTT.

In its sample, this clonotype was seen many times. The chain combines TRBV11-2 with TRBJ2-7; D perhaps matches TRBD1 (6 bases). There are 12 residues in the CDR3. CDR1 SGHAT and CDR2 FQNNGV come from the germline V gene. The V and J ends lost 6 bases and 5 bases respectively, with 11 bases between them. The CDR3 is CASSLQGNEQYF. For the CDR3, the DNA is TGTGCCAGCAGTCTACAGGGAAACGAGCAGTACTTC.

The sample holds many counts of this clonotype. The CDR3 loop is CASSEALLALEQYF. CDR3 sequence (DNA): TGTGCCAGCAGTGAAGCGCTTCTAGCGCTCGAGCAGTACTTC. This chain links TRBV2 with TRBJ2-7, with a possible D match to TRBD2 (6 bases). CDR1 and CDR2 (germline): SNHLY, FYNNEI. The ends were cut back, 0 bases at V and 6 bases at J, with 12 bases in the middle. This CDR3 is 14 amino acids long.

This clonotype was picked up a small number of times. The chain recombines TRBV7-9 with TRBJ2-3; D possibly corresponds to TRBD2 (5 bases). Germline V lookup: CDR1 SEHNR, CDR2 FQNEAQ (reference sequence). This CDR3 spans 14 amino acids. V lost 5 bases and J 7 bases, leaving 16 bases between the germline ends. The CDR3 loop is CASSGWLASNTQYF. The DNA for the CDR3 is TGTGCCAGCAGCGGGTGGTTGGCTAGCAATACGCAGTATTTT.

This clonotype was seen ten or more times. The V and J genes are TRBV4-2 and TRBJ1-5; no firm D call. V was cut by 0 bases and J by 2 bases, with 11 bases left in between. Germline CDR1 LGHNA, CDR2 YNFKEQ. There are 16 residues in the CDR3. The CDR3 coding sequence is TGTGCCAGCAGCCAAGATCTGAGTAACGGCAATCAGCCCCAGCATTTT. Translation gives CASSQDLSNGNQPQHF.

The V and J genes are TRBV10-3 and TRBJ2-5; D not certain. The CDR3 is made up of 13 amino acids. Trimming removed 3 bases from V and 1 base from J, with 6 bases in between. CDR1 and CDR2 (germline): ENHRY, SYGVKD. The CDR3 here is CAISEVLQETQYF. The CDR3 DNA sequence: TGTGCCATCAGTGAAGTCCTCCAAGAGACCCAGTACTTC.